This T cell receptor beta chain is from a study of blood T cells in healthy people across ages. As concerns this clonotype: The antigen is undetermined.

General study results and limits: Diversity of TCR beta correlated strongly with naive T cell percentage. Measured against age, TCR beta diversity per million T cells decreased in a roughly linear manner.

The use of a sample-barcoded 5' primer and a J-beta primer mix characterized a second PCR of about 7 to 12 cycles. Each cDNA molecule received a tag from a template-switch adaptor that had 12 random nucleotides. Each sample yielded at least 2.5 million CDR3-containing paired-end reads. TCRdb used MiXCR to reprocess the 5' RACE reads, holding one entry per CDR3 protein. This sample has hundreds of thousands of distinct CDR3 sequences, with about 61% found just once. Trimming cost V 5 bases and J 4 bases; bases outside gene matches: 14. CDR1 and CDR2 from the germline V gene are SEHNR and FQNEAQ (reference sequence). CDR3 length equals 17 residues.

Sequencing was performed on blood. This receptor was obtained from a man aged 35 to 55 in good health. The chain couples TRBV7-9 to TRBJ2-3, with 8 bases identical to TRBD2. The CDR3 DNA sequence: TGTGCCAGCAGCGCCGACAGCGGGGGTTCCGGGGCAGATACGCAGTATTTT. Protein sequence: CASSADSGGSGADTQYF.